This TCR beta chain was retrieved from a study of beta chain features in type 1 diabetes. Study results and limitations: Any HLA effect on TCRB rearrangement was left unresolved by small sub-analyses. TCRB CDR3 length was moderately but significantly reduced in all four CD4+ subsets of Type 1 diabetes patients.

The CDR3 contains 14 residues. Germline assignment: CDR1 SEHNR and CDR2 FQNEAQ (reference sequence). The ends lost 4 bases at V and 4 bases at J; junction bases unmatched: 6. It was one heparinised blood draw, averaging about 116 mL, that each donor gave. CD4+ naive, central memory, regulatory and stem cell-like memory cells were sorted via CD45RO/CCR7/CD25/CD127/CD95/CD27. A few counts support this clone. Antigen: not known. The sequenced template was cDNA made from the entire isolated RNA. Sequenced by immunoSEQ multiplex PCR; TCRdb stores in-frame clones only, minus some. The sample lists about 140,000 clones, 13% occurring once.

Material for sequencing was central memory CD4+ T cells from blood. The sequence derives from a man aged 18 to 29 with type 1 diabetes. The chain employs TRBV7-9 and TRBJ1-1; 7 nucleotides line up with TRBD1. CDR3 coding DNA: TGTGCCAGCAGCTCACAGGGGACGGTCACTGAAGCTTTCTTT. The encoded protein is CASSSQGTVTEAFF.